A single sample gave rise to the 7 T cell receptor beta chains below, sequenced in a study of response to subunit inactivated influenza vaccine. TCRdb independently ran MiXCR on the RT-PCR reads; one entry per CDR3 protein. The data contain about 650,000 distinct CDR3 sequences, approximately 14% of them seen just once; the ten biggest clones take up less than 9%. Specimen: PBMCs from blood, collected 14 to 15 days before vaccination. These TCRs come from a man between 45 and 60 years old who received an inactivated influenza vaccine.

This clonotype was counted between two and nine times. The J gene is TRBJ2-1, the V gene TRBV12-3 or TRBV12-4; the D is unclear. Trimming stripped 2 bases from V and 5 bases from J, with 7 bases between. The CDR3 loop spans 13 amino acids. In DNA form, the CDR3 reads TGTGCCAGCAGTTTAAGCGTCAACAATGAGCAGTTCTTC. This encodes CASSLSVNNEQFF.

The CDR3 sequence: CASSHRDRGSEAFF. The CDR3 bases are TGCGCCAGCAGCCACCGGGACAGGGGAAGTGAAGCTTTCTTT. The V call is TRBV4-1, the J call TRBJ1-1, with 10 bases identical to TRBD1. The CDR3 runs to 14 residues. Trimming at V came to 3 bases and at J to 7 bases, leaving 5 bases not matched to a gene. Germline V gene sequence: CDR1 MGHRA, CDR2 YSYEKL.

This sequence joins TRBV12-3 or TRBV12-4 and TRBJ2-7, with D uncertain. V was trimmed by 2 bases and J by 1 base, leaving 6 bases between them. This CDR3 contains 13 residues. The CDR3 DNA follows: TGTGCCAGCAGTTTATTTGGATCCTACGAGCAGTACTTC. Translated: CASSLFGSYEQYF.

There are many counts of this clonotype. This chain connects TRBV12-3 or TRBV12-4 to TRBJ1-1, with a tentative D call TRBD1 (5 bases). The CDR3 is made up of 13 amino acids. V was pared by 11 bases and J by 4 bases, with 17 bases between. As DNA, the CDR3 is TGTGCCTCCTTGATGGGGGTTGGCACTGAAGCTTTCTTT. The encoded protein is CASLMGVGTEAFF.

This clonotype was found a few times. The chain combines TRBV24-1 with TRBJ2-5, with no clear D. V lost 5 bases to trimming and J lost 1 base, with 10 bases between them. This CDR3 spans 14 amino acids. Germline V gene lookup returns CDR1 KGHDR and CDR2 SFDVKD. CDR3 bases: TGTGCCACCAGTGCCGGACGCCTCCAAGAGACCCAGTACTTC. Its translation: CATSAGRLQETQYF.

The table lists this clonotype with a few counts. CDR3 in DNA: TGCGCCAGCAGCTCCGGCGCGGGGGTAGGAGAGACCCAGTACTTC. As protein: CASSSGAGVGETQYF. V and J are TRBV5-1 and TRBJ2-5, with TRBD2 identical over 7 bases. After removal of 3 bases from V and 4 bases from J, the junction contained 9 bases not matched to a gene. The CDR3 covers 15 residues. Germline assignment: CDR1 SGHRS and CDR2 YFSETQ.

The CDR3 DNA sequence: TGCAGCGTTACTAGCGGGGGCTTCGGAGAGACCCAGTACTTC. The encoded protein is CSVTSGGFGETQYF. This chain connects TRBV29-1 to TRBJ2-5; 11 positions agree with TRBD2. Germline CDR1 is SQVTM and CDR2 is ANQGSEA. This CDR3 is 14 amino acids long. V lost 5 bases, J lost 4 bases, and 6 bases stayed unmatched. The whole variable domain, filled in from reference TRBV29-1 and TRBJ2-5, reads SAVISQKPSRDICQRGTSLTIQCQVDSQVTMMFWYRQQPGQSLTLIATANQGSEATYESGFVIDKFPISRPNLTFSTLTVSNMSPEDSSIYLCSVTSGGFGETQYFGPGTRLLVL.